The sequence of this TCR beta chain was determined in a study of blood T cell repertoires in COVID-19. In the study overall: Researchers got acute and convalescent COVID-19 samples from the United States, Italy and Spain. Nucleic acid was either cDNA or gDNA, and it came from T cells, B-cell-depleted T cells, or PBMCs.

The CDR3 covers 12 residues. Looked up from germline, CDR1 is SGHNT and CDR2 is YENEEA. V lost 6 bases to trimming and J lost 12 bases; unmatched junction nucleotides: 6. In the source study's methods: Cell counts per sample came from amplifying reference gene primers. Sequenced by immunoSEQ multiplex PCR; TCRdb stores in-frame clones only, minus some. The V and J calls and the clone size are those of that table, but D and trimming were determined from the DNA. The sample records about 210,000 clones, roughly four fifths being singletons. The chain carries TRBV11-3 and TRBJ2-7; 12 bases map to TRBD1. The source is a middle-aged woman with acute or convalescent COVID-19. Sequencing was carried out using peripheral blood. CDR3 protein: CASSPGQGAMYF. DNA of the CDR3: TGTGCCAGCAGTCCGGGACAGGGGGCGATGTACTTC.